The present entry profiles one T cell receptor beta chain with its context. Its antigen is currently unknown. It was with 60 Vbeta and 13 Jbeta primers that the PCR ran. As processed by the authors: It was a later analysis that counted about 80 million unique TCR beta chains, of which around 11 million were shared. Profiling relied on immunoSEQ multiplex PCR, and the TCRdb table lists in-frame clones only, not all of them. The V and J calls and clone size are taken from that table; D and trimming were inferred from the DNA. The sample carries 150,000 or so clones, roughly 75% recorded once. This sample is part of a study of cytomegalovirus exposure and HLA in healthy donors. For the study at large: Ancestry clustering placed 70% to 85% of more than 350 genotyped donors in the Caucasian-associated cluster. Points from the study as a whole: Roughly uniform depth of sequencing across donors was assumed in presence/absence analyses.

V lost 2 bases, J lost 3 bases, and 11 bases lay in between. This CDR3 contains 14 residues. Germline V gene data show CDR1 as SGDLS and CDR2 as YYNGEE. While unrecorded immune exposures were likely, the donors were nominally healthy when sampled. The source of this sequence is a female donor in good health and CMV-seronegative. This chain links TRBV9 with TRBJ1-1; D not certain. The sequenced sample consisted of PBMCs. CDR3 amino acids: CASSVGRRDTEAFF. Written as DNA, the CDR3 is TGTGCCAGCAGCGTTGGACGGAGGGACACTGAAGCTTTCTTT. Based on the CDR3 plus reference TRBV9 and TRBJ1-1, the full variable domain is DSGVTQTPKHLITATGQRVTLRCSPRSGDLSVYWYQQSLDQGLQFLIQYYNGEERAKGNILERFSAQQFPDLHSELNLSSLELGDSALYFCASSVGRRDTEAFFGQGTRLTVV.